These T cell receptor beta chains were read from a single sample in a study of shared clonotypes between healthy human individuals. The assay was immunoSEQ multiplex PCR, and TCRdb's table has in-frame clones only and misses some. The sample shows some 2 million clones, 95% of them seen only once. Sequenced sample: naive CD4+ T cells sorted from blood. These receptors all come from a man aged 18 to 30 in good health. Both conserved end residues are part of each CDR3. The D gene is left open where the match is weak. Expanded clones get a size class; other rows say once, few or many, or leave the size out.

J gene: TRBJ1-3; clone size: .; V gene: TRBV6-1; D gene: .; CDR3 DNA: TGTGCCAGCAAACCACAGGAAAACACCATATATTTT; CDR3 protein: CASKPQENTIYF
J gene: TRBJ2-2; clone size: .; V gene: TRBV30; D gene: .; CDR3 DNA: TGTGCCTGGGCATCCTCGAACACCGGGGAGCTGTTTTTT; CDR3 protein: CAWASSNTGELFF
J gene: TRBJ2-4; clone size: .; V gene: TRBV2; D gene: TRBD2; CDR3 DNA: TGTGCCAGCAGTGAAGGGACTAGCGGAGCTAAAAACATTCAGTACTTC; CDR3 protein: CASSEGTSGAKNIQYF
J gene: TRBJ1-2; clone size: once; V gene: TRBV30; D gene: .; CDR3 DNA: TGTGCCTGGAGCATCCCAGGGTCGTCGGGCTACACCTTC; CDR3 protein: CAWSIPGSSGYTF
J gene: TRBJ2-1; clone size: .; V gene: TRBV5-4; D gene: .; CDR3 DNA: TGTGCCAGCAGCGGCGGCGGGGCTGAGCAGTTCTTC; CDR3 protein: CASSGGGAEQFF
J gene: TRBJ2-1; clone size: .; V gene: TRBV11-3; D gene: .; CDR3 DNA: TGTGCCAGCAGCTTACAGGGTTCCGCTGAGCAGTTCTTC; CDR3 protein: CASSLQGSAEQFF
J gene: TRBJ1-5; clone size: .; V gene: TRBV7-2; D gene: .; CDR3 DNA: TGTGCCAGCAGCTCACAGCAAGGGCGAGATCAGCCCCAGCATTTT; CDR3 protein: CASSSQQGRDQPQHF
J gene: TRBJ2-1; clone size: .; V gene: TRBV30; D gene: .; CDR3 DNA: TGTGCCTGGAGTGTACGTGGGGCTAGCGTACACAATGAGCAGTTCTTC; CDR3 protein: CAWSVRGASVHNEQFF
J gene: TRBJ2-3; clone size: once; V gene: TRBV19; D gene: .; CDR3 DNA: TGTGCCAGTAAGTCCCGGGGGCTTACAGATACGCAGTATTTT; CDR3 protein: CASKSRGLTDTQYF
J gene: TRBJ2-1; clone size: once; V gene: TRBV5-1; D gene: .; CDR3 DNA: TGCGCCAGCAGCTTGGGTATAGGGGGAATGTATGAGCAGTTCTTC; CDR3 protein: CASSLGIGGMYEQFF
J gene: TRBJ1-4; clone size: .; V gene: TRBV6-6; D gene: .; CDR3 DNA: TGTGCCAGCACCGAACAGGGACGGGAAAAACTGTTTTTT; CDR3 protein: CASTEQGREKLFF
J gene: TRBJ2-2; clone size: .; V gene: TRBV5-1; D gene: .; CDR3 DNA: TGCGCCAGCAGCGCCCAGGGGTCAGGCACCGGGGAGCTGTTTTTT; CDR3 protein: CASSAQGSGTGELFF
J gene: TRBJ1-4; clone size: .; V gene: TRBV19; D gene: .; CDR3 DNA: TGTGCCAGTAGTATGGGATGGGGCTCAACTAATGAAAAACTGTTTTTT; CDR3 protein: CASSMGWGSTNEKLFF
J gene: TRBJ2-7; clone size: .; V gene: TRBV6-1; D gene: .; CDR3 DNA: TGTGCCAGCAGTGAAAGGTCTCAGTTGGTCTACGAGCAGTACTTC; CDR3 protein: CASSERSQLVYEQYF
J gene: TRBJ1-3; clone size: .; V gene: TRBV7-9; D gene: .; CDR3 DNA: TGTGCCAGCAGCTCGATCGGGAAGAGCTCTGGAAACACCATATATTTT; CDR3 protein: CASSSIGKSSGNTIYF
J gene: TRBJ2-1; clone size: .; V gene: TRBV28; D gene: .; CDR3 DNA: TGTGCCAGCAGGGCCGGGCTTTACAATGAGCAGTTCTTC; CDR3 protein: CASRAGLYNEQFF